This TCR beta chain was sequenced in a study of T cells in Graves' hyperthyroidism and ophthalmopathy (dated 2019 in TCRdb). Regarding the research as a whole: Peripheral blood was collected at initial diagnosis, before any treatment. A discovery cohort of approximately 97 patients, approximately 44 with Graves' ophthalmopathy and about 58 with stable Graves' hyperthyroidism, was used to find distinguishing TCR V-J signatures. Prospective prediction of ophthalmopathy was tested in an independent validation cohort consisting of under 20 hyperthyroidism patients and around 16 patients who later progressed to ophthalmopathy. For training and testing, the 80 to 100 patients in the discovery cohort were randomly divided in a 7:3 ratio. In addition, the study compared T-cell repertoires in thyroid tissue and in blood from roughly 6 Graves' hyperthyroidism patients. Once sampling was done, hyperthyroidism patients were given methimazole at a starting dose of 30 mg daily, whereas ophthalmopathy patients were given high-dose intravenous methylprednisolone. The paper describes TCR Vbeta CDR3 sequencing of 140 or so peripheral blood samples, made up of about 41 ophthalmopathy patients, 70 to 75 hyperthyroidism patients and 17 progressor patients.

Moderately to severely active disease, a Clinical Activity Score of at least 3, a NOSPECS grade of at least 4, and a duration under 3 months were present in ophthalmopathy patients. Exclusion was applied to patients with uncontrolled infections, other autoimmune diseases, pregnancy or lactation. Diagnoses relied on clinical symptoms, serum thyroxine and TRAb, thyroid ultrasound and orbital computed tomography. Ficoll-Paque density gradient centrifugation was used to isolate PBMCs from approximately 10 ml of fresh peripheral blood. Total RNA was extracted with Trizol reagent, and quality was checked on an Agilent 2100 Bioanalyzer. Broad study findings and their caveats: Most expanded thyroid clonotypes (frequency above 0.001) were also found in blood, which suggests that blood repertoires may mirror thyroid immune responses. Sample size was not statistically predetermined, and blinding of investigators to group allocation was not performed. A 13 V-J signature model separated ophthalmopathy from stable hyperthyroidism, with 87.88% sensitivity and roughly 81% specificity in cross-validation and 80%/75% in testing. During validation, the model predicted progression to ophthalmopathy a median of roughly six months ahead of onset, with almost 71% sensitivity and about 72% specificity.

This clonotype was seen ten or more times. Its antigen target is currently unknown. No per-base quality is available; no much larger clone lies one base away. TCR beta CDR3 regions were amplified from RNA transcripts. A first-round RT-PCR of the TCR CDR3 used the HTBI primer set with the Qiagen OneStep RT-PCR kit. A second multiplex PCR round built the libraries, followed by size selection and purification. The libraries were sequenced on an Illumina HiSeq2000 using paired-end 100 bp reads. The study's processing was this. SOAPnuke was used to process the raw data, with reads discarded if the reads contained adapters or uncalled bases, had a mean Phred below 15, or lacked an exact constant-primer or identifier match. COPE v1.2.5 was used to merge high-quality paired reads, and clonotypes were defined as unique nucleotide sequences. MiTCR v1.1 was used to align the clonotypes against IMGT TRBV, TRBD and TRBJ reference segments. Only V-J combinations with frequency above 0.0001, covering 99.2% of repertoires, were analysed. A TCS score was defined as the ratio of F50 (clonal expansion) to E x V (chaos), with BLOSUM62-based TCRdist applied between CDR3 peptides within each V-J. Welch's t-statistics and random forest reduced 500 to 650 V-J features to 13, which were used in a naive Bayes classifier (R e1071). Using fastp trimming at Q25 and MiXCR clonotype assembly, TCRdb reanalyzed the public sequencing data and kept in-frame beta chains. Entries are consolidated by CDR3 protein sequence, retaining the most common genes and DNA. These V and J calls rely on TCRdb rather than the paper's analysis. Across this sample there are some 580,000 distinct CDR3 sequences, with 16% seen only once. The ten largest clones take up around 3.3% of the sample.

This receptor was taken from a middle-aged woman with Graves' ophthalmopathy. Sequenced input: blood.

The CDR3 protein sequence reads: CSAREAGQMNTEAFF. DNA sequence: TGCAGTGCTAGAGAGGCAGGCCAGATGAACACTGAAGCTTTCTTT. The chain is encoded by TRBV20-1 joined to TRBJ1-1, with the D gene call left open. CDR1 is given as DFQATT and CDR2 as SNEGSKA, both from the germline V gene (reference sequence). Measured from the cysteine to the phenylalanine, the CDR3 is 15 residues long. Solely the CDR3 DNA is kept, with 45 bases framed from the first base. V is pared back by 0 bases and J by 0 bases, with 11 bases lying between the germline termini.